This T cell receptor beta chain derives from a study of T cell responses to AZD1222 COVID-19 vaccine. Researchers grouped second doses given at about 4 or about 12 weeks into one pool. As to this clone: The antigen is unknown.

TCRdb's table, derived via immunoSEQ multiplex PCR, lists solely in-frame clones and lacks some. Of some 79,000 clones listed, around 81% are singletons. General study points: Scientists sampled the repertoires only once the peak T cell response had passed.

This sequence originates from an adult who received the AZD1222 COVID-19 vaccine. The sample in question was peripheral blood, obtained 28 days after the second AZD1222 dose.

CDR3 sequence (DNA): TGTGCCAGCAGTTTGCTGGGGAATGAGCAGTTCTTC. Its translation is CASSLLGNEQFF. The gene calls are TRBV27 and TRBJ2-1, with unresolved D. V was cut by 3 bases and J by 7 bases, with 7 bases left in between. The CDR3 has 12 residues. Germline V gene sequence: CDR1 MNHEY, CDR2 SMNVEV (reference sequence).